The 11 T cell receptor beta chains listed next were all sequenced from one sample in a study of T cells in Graves' hyperthyroidism and ophthalmopathy (dated 2019 in TCRdb). Library preparation was by multiplex PCR. The run used an Illumina HiSeq 2000. The TCR beta CDR3 regions were amplified from RNA transcripts. The first round of RT-PCR for the TCR CDR3 was performed with the HTBI primer set and the Qiagen OneStep RT-PCR kit. TCRdb reprocessed the public reads (quality trimming at Q25 with fastp, clone calling with MiXCR) and kept in-frame beta chains. Every distinct CDR3 protein forms one entry, paired with its most common genes and DNA. In this sample the table shows some 350,000 distinct CDR3 sequences, approximately 14% of which occur a single time. The ten largest clones take up roughly 35% of the sample. The material sequenced was blood. Receptor source: a woman aged 40 to 50 with Graves' ophthalmopathy.

The chain carries TRBV3-1 and TRBJ2-4; 10 bases map to TRBD2. V was clipped by 6 bases and J by 0 bases; unmatched bases: 8. The CDR3 extends over 17 amino acids. Germline CDR1 and CDR2: LGHDT and YNNKEL (reference sequence). The CDR3 nucleotides are TGTGCCAGCAGTCCACTAGCGGGACCTCTAGCCAAAAACATTCAGTACTTC. Encoded protein: CASSPLAGPLAKNIQYF.

This clonotype occurred many times. This chain connects TRBV7-6 to TRBJ2-7, with a possible D match to TRBD1 (6 bases). Between the trimmed V and J ends, which lost 5 bases and 2 bases, there was a span of 16 bases. The CDR3 sequence is 15 residues long. Per germline, CDR1 SGHVS and CDR2 FNYEAQ. Here the CDR3 reads CASSPAPGTTYEQYF. The CDR3 DNA is TGTGCCAGCAGCCCAGCTCCAGGGACAACCTACGAGCAGTACTTC. The complete variable domain, with remaining parts taken from reference TRBV7-6 and TRBJ2-7, reads GAGVSQSPRYKVTKRGQDVALRCDPISGHVSLYWYRQALGQGPEFLTYFNYEAQQDKSGLPNDRFSAERPEGSISTLTIQRTEQRDSAMYRCASSPAPGTTYEQYFGPGTRLTVT.

This clonotype occurred a few times. This chain links TRBV15 with TRBJ1-3; no definite D call. V shed 0 bases and J shed 4 bases, with 16 bases lying between them. Germline-derived CDR1 and CDR2 are LNHNV and YYDKDF (reference sequence). This CDR3 region has 17 residues. The CDR3 region has the DNA TGTGCCACCAGCAGAGATCCTTGGACTCGGGCGGGAAACACCATATATTTT. This translates into CATSRDPWTRAGNTIYF.

The J gene is TRBJ2-7, the V gene TRBV7-9; D could derive from TRBD1 or TRBD2 (6 bases each). Trimming removed 1 base at V and 5 bases at J, with 12 bases between. Germline CDR1 is SEHNR and CDR2 is FQNEAQ (reference sequence). The CDR3 is made up of 14 amino acids. Here the CDR3 DNA reads TGTGCCAGCAGCTTAGTAGGGGGGTCCCACGAGCAGTACTTC. This sequence encodes CASSLVGGSHEQYF.

The J gene is TRBJ1-1, the V gene TRBV27, with 8 bases that match TRBD1. After removal of 4 bases from V and 4 bases from J, the junction contained 8 bases not matched to a gene. Per the germline V gene, CDR1 is MNHEY and CDR2 is SMNVEV (reference sequence). There are 15 residues in the CDR3. CDR3 protein: CASSSARGLGTEAFF. The CDR3, as DNA: TGTGCCAGCAGTTCGGCCAGGGGGCTAGGCACTGAAGCTTTCTTT.

Ten or more counts support this clonotype. The CDR3 DNA follows: TGCAGTGTCCCCGTTGGTGAAAAACTGTTTTTT. This translates into CSVPVGEKLFF. The V call is TRBV20-1, the J call TRBJ1-4; D ambiguous. Germline V lookup: CDR1 DFQATT, CDR2 SNEGSKA (reference sequence). V lost 7 bases, J lost 7 bases, and 10 bases lay in between. This CDR3 is 11 amino acids long.

The V gene is TRBV5-4, the J gene TRBJ2-5; D uncertain. This CDR3 has 12 residues. Germline assignment: CDR1 SGHNT and CDR2 YYREEE (reference sequence). V lost 2 bases and J lost 1, with 3 bases in between. The CDR3 region is CASSFFQETQYF. The CDR3 DNA sequence: TGTGCCAGCAGCTTTTTCCAAGAGACCCAGTACTTC.

This clonotype has just a few counts. The chain recombines TRBV27 with TRBJ2-7; D unresolved. Germline loops: CDR1 MNHEY, CDR2 SMNVEV (reference sequence). V lost 4 bases and J 3 bases, leaving 19 bases between the germline ends. The CDR3 contains 16 residues. This chain's CDR3 is CASSYRAAVNIYEQYF. CDR3 nucleotide sequence: TGTGCCAGCAGTTACCGGGCCGCCGTCAATATCTACGAGCAGTACTTC.

About this clonotype: The conserved phenylalanine or tryptophan is not found at the CDR3 terminus, so this likely reflects a read error. This chain uses TRBV24-1 with TRBJ2-5, with a tentative D call TRBD1 (5 bases). Trimming removed 4 bases from V and 1 base from J, with 12 bases in between. There are 15 residues in the CDR3. In germline, CDR1 is KGHDR, CDR2 SFDVKD. The CDR3 coding sequence is TGTGCCACCAGTGAACCGACAGCCCCCCAAGAGACCCAGTACCTC. Residues: CATSEPTAPQETQYL.

This clonotype appeared a few times. V usage is TRBV9 and J usage is TRBJ2-7; no clear D. Trimming cost V 0 bases and J 4 bases, with 11 bases left between them. Germline CDR1 and CDR2: SGDLS and YYNGEE. CDR3 length equals 14 residues. This CDR3 is CASSVGTALYEQYF. CDR3 sequence (DNA): TGTGCCAGCAGCGTAGGTACAGCCTTATACGAGCAGTACTTC.

The J gene is TRBJ2-1, the V gene TRBV20-1; D ambiguous. With 1 base removed from V and 0 bases from J, the gap between germline ends came to 10 bases. In germline, CDR1 is DFQATT, CDR2 SNEGSKA (reference sequence). This CDR3 spans 15 amino acids. The chain's CDR3 is CSARGSDSSYNEQFF. The CDR3 region has the DNA TGCAGTGCTAGAGGTTCCGATTCCTCCTACAATGAGCAGTTCTTC.